One sample yielded the 4 T cell receptor beta chains listed below, sequenced in a study of cytomegalovirus exposure and HLA in healthy donors. Amplification used 60 Vbeta primers and 13 Jbeta primers. Libraries were prepared by immunoSEQ multiplex PCR; TCRdb keeps only in-frame clonotypes and omits some of them. The sample yields some 150,000 clones, approximately 70% seen once. The specimen was PBMCs. The receptors shown here come from a human donor in good health.

V and J are TRBV27 and TRBJ2-1; tentatively, D is TRBD2 (6 bases). V lost 3 bases and J lost 5, with 11 bases in between. The CDR3 spans 14 residues. CDR1 MNHEY and CDR2 SMNVEV come from the germline V gene (reference sequence). Here the CDR3 reads CASSFGGGNNEQFF. DNA for the CDR3: TGTGCCAGCAGTTTCGGAGGAGGGAACAATGAGCAGTTCTTC.

This chain links TRBV2 with TRBJ2-7, with TRBD1 as a possible D gene (6 bases). Deletions cut 4 bases from V and 3 bases from J, with 13 bases between. The germline V gene encodes CDR1 SNHLY and CDR2 FYNNEI. The CDR3 extends over 14 amino acids. The CDR3 region is CASSVGGELYEQYF. CDR3 bases: TGTGCCAGCAGTGTTGGGGGCGAGCTCTACGAGCAGTACTTC.

The rearrangement links TRBV19 to TRBJ1-5; no definite D call. Trimming removed 4 bases at V and 0 bases at J, with 13 bases between. CDR1 LNHDA and CDR2 SQIVND come from the germline V gene (reference sequence). The CDR3 spans 16 residues. DNA of the CDR3: TGTGCCAGTAGTACCCCTTTCAGTTATAGCAATCAGCCCCAGCATTTT. Protein sequence: CASSTPFSYSNQPQHF.

V is TRBV7-9 and J is TRBJ1-5, with TRBD1 matching over 9 bases. After removal of 2 bases from V and 1 base from J, the junction contained 6 bases not matched to a gene. This CDR3 contains 17 residues. Germline V gene sequence: CDR1 SEHNR, CDR2 FQNEAQ (reference sequence). The CDR3 here is CASSLYPGTGSNQPQHF. The CDR3 region has the DNA TGTGCCAGCAGCTTATACCCCGGGACAGGGAGCAATCAGCCCCAGCATTTT. Filled out from reference TRBV7-9 and TRBJ1-5, the complete variable domain reads DTGVSQNPRHKITKRGQNVTFRCDPISEHNRLYWYRQTLGQGPEFLTYFQNEAQLEKSRLLSDRFSAERPKGSFSTLEIQRTEQGDSAMYLCASSLYPGTGSNQPQHFGDGTRLSIL.